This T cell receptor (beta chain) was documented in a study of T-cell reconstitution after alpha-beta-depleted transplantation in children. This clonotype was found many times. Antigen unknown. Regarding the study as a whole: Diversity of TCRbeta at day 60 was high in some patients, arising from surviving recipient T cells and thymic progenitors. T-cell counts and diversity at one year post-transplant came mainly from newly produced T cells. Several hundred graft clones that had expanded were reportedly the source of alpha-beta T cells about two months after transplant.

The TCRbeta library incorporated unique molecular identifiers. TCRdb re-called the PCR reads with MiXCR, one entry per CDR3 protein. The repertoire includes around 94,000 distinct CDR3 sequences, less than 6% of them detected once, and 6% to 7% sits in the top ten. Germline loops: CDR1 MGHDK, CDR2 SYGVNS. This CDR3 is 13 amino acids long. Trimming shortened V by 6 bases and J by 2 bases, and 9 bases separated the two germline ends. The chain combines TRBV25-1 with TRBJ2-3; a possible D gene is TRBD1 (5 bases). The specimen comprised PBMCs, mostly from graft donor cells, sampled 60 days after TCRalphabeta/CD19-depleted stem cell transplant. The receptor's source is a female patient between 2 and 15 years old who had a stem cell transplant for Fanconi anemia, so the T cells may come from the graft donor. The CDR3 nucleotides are TGTGCCAGCAGCAGCAGGGCCACAGATACGCAGTATTTT. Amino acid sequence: CASSSRATDTQYF. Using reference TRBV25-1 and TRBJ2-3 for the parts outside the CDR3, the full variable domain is EADIYQTPRYLVIGTGKKITLECSQTMGHDKMYWYQQDPGMELHLIHYSYGVNSTEKGDLSSESTVSRIRTEHFPLTLESARPSHTSQYLCASSSRATDTQYFGPGTRLTVL.